This T cell receptor (beta chain) was captured by sequencing in a study of beta chain features in type 1 diabetes. Findings and limits, study-wide: Moderately but significantly shorter TCRB CDR3s were found in Type 1 diabetes patients in all four CD4+ subsets. Naive, central memory and Treg TCRB repertoires seemed to resemble each other more closely in patients than they did in healthy donors. cDNA-based reads could over-represent cells with high TCR expression.

This CDR3 spans 14 amino acids. Per the germline V gene, CDR1 is SGHNT and CDR2 is YYREEE (reference sequence). Between the trimmed V and J ends, which lost 2 bases and 4 bases, there was a span of 12 bases. Reverse transcription of all isolated RNA meant that expressed TCRB transcripts were sequenced. Using immunoSEQ multiplex PCR, the repertoire was profiled, and TCRdb retains in-frame clones only, with some absent. Among 600,000 to 700,000 clones listed, roughly 13% were seen once. Purity exceeded 98% in all sorted populations. The sample holds a few counts of this clone. Its antigen is not identified.

This receptor was identified in a young man with type 1 diabetes. The chain joins TRBV5-4 to TRBJ1-1; D is unresolved. Material for sequencing was naive CD4+ T cells from blood. The CDR3 sequence: CASSLEEDLTEAFF. As DNA, the CDR3 is TGTGCCAGCAGCTTAGAGGAAGACCTCACTGAAGCTTTCTTT.